These 8 T cell receptor beta chains came from one sample sequenced in a study of blood T cell repertoires in COVID-19. Repertoires were generated with immunoSEQ multiplex PCR, while TCRdb's copy carries only in-frame clones and drops some. The top ten hold 1.5% to 2% of the sample, which has approximately 170,000 clones, roughly 87% seen once. Material for sequencing was peripheral blood. The receptors here all came from a man younger than 35 who had recovered from COVID-19.

In its sample, this clone was seen a few times. For the CDR3, the DNA is TGTGCCAGCAGTGCGGACAGGGGGTACGAGCAGTACTTC. It yields the protein CASSADRGYEQYF. The chain links TRBV5-4 to TRBJ2-7; 10 bases agree with TRBD1. The trim removed 5 bases at V and 4 bases at J, leaving 3 bases unmatched. CDR1 is SGHNT and CDR2 is YYREEE in the germline V gene (reference sequence). This CDR3 region has 13 residues.

J is TRBJ2-2 and V is TRBV6-2 or TRBV6-3; D is perhaps TRBD1 (5 bases). Germline lookup yields CDR1 MNHEY and CDR2 SVGEGT. This CDR3 is 15 amino acids long. Trimming took off 2 bases at V and 4 bases at J, with 11 bases between the two ends. The CDR3 here is CASSYRPGPTGELFF. DNA for the CDR3: TGTGCCAGCAGTTACCGTCCAGGGCCCACCGGGGAGCTGTTTTTT.

This clone has a handful of counts. This rearrangement joins TRBV11-3 to TRBJ2-3; 13 bases agree with TRBD2. The CDR3 consists of 16 residues. Looked up from germline, CDR1 is SGHNT and CDR2 is YENEEA. With 5 bases clipped from V and 3 bases from J, the junction kept 5 bases outside the gene matches. Here the CDR3 DNA reads TGTGCCAGCAGCCGGACTAGCGGGAGCCAGACAGATACGCAGTATTTT. It specifies CASSRTSGSQTDTQYF.

The gene calls are TRBV2 and TRBJ2-7; TRBD2 aligns across 10 bases. This CDR3 region has 13 residues. The V gene end was trimmed by 5 bases and the J gene end by 3 bases; junction bases not matched to a gene: 1. Per germline, CDR1 SNHLY and CDR2 FYNNEI. As DNA, the CDR3 is TGTGCCAGCAGTAGCGGGAGGGTCTACGAGCAGTACTTC. Translating it yields CASSSGRVYEQYF.

The genes are TRBV11-1 and TRBJ2-7, with D possibly TRBD2 on 6 matching bases. CDR1 and CDR2 (germline): SGHAT, FQDESV (reference sequence). V was pared by 0 bases and J by 3 bases, with 12 bases between. The CDR3 runs to 15 residues. CDR3 protein: CASSLAAGPSYEQYF. The CDR3 bases are TGTGCCAGCAGCTTAGCGGCGGGGCCGAGCTACGAGCAGTACTTC.

The chain couples TRBV20-1 to TRBJ2-3; 7 bases are shared with TRBD2. The germline V gene encodes CDR1 DFQATT and CDR2 SNEGSKA (reference sequence). Trimming cost V 7 bases and J 7 bases; bases outside gene matches: 5. This CDR3 has 11 residues. CDR3 nucleotides: TGCAGTGTGGTGGGAGGGAATACGCAGTATTTT. This codes for CSVVGGNTQYF.

The table lists this clone with a count of one. The gene calls are TRBV29-1 and TRBJ1-1; TRBD1 might be the D (6 bases). The ends were cut back, 6 bases at V and 4 bases at J, with 12 bases in the middle. The CDR3 length is 12 residues. CDR1 is SQVTM, CDR2 ANQGSEA, per germline. In DNA form, the CDR3 reads TGCAGCGTAAGGGGGTTCGGCACTGAAGCTTTCTTT. It translates to CSVRGFGTEAFF.

This chain links TRBV27 with TRBJ1-1; D is unclear. V shed 8 bases and J shed 1 base, with 11 bases lying between them. Germline CDR1 and CDR2: MNHEY and SMNVEV (reference sequence). CDR3 length: 13 amino acids. The DNA for the CDR3 is TGTGCCAGCCATAGACTGGAGAACACTGAAGCTTTCTTT. Protein sequence: CASHRLENTEAFF.